This T cell receptor beta chain was identified during a study of cytomegalovirus exposure and HLA in healthy donors. The CDR3 is made up of 15 amino acids. Germline V gene data show CDR1 as SGHNT and CDR2 as YYREEE (reference sequence). V lost 4 bases and J 5 bases, leaving 15 bases between the germline ends. As concerns this clone: Its target is unknown.

The PCR was carried out with 60 Vbeta primers and 13 Jbeta primers. The repertoire was sequenced with immunoSEQ multiplex PCR; TCRdb's copy has only in-frame clones and lacks some. In the table there are about 110,000 clones, 80% to 85% of which are singletons. Findings and limits, study-wide: According to reports, the classifier identified cytomegalovirus status with high specificity and sensitivity.

The source of this sequence is a woman between 55 and 75 years old in good health and CMV-seropositive. Sequenced sample: PBMCs. The chain employs TRBV5-4 and TRBJ2-2; D remains unclear. DNA of the CDR3: TGTGCCAGCAGCGCACCGGGTGGAGAAACCGGGGAGCTGTTTTTT. Protein sequence: CASSAPGGETGELFF.